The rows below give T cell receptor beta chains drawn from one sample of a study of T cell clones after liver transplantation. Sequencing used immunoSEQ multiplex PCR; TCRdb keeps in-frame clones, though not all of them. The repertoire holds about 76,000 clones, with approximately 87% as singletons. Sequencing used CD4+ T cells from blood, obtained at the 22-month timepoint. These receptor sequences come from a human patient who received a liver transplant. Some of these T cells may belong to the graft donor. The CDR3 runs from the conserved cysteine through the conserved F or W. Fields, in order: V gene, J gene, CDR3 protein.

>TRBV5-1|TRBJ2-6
CASSLRSGANVLTF
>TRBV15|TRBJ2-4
CATSRDEGAHIQYF
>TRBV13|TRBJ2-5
CASSTTTGGETQYF
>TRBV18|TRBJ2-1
CASSPLDEQFF
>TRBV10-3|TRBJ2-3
CAISEKIDTQYF
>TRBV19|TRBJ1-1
CASSPSTRWTEAFF
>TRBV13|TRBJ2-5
CASSPPEASGQETQYF
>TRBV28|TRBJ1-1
CASSEVQNTEAFF
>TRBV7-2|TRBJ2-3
CASSFNTDTQYF
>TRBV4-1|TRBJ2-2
CASSRQEGVNTGELFF
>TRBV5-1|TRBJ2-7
CASSLSSYEQYF
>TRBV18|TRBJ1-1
CASSPEMMDGEAFF
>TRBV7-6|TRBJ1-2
CASSLVTGGDYGYTF
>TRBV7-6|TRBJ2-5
CASSQSTGGKTQYF
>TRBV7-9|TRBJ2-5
CASSLFLNQETQYF
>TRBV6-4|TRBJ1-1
CASSDRENTEAFF
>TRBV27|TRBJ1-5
CASRLAGGSSGPQHF
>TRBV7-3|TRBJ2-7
CASSLLTRGEQYF
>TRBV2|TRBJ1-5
CASSGRRGNQPQHF
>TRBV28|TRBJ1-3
CASSLVQSSGNTIYF
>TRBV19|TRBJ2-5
CASSIGQGRETQYF
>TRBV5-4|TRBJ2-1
CASSLVRDNEQFF
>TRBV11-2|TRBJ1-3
CASSPPTGTISGNTIYF
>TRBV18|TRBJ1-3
CASSPGQVAGNTIYF
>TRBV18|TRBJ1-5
CASSPLGGRNQPQHF
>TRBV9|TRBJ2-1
CASSVGTSGGNHYNEQFF
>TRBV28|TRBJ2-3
CASSFASVVGTDTQYF
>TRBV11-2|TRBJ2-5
CASSFRLGGPRETQYF
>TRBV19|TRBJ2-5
CADGRAETQYF
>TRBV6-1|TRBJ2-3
CASRDRGFTDTQYF
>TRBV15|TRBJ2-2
CATSRDLTGANTGELFF
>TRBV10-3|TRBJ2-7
CAISDRGASQGFSYEQYF
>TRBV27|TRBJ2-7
CASGLPGVSEQYF
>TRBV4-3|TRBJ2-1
CASSPLGQGALDEQFF
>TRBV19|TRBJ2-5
CASTLRQGAGETQYF
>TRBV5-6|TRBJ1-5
CASSLWAGYSNQPQHF